The 2 T cell receptor beta chains listed next were all sequenced from one sample in a study of T cells in Graves' hyperthyroidism and ophthalmopathy. From RNA transcripts, TCR beta CDR3 regions were amplified. The study used the HTBI primer set for a first-round RT-PCR of the TCR CDR3. TCRdb reanalysed the multiplex PCR reads using MiXCR and keeps one entry per CDR3 protein. The sample lists 400,000 or so distinct CDR3 sequences, about 16% occurring once. Sequences were obtained from blood. The receptor source for this set is a woman in her sixties with Graves' ophthalmopathy.

Only a few counts were recorded for this clonotype. Since a much larger clone is just one base distant, this may be a read error. This sequence joins TRBV24-1 and TRBJ2-5, with 14 bases aligning to TRBD2. The CDR3 is 17 residues long. Per germline, CDR1 KGHDR and CDR2 SFDVKD. DNA of the CDR3: TGTGTCACCAGTCGATGGGGACTAGCGGGAGTGGCAGAGACCCAGTACTTC. Protein: CVTSRWGLAGVAETQYF.

This sequence joins TRBV4-3 and TRBJ2-7, with D unclear. Germline V CDR1 and CDR2: LGHNA, YSLEER. The CDR3 covers 15 residues. Trimming took 1 base from V and 3 from J, leaving 13 bases between them. The CDR3 sequence is CASSQGRTGVYEQYF. The CDR3 bases are TGCGCCAGCAGCCAAGGCAGGACGGGTGTCTACGAGCAGTACTTC.